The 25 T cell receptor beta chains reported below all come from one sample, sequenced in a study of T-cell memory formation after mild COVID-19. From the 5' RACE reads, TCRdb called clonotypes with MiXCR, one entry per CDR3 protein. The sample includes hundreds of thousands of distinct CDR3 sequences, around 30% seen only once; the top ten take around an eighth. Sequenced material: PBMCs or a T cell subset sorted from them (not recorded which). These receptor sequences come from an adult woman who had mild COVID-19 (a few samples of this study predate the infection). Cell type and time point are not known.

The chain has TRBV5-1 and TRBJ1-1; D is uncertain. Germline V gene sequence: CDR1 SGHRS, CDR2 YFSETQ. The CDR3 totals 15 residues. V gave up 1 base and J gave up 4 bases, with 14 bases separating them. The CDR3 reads CASSLMGEGSTEAFF. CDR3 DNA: TGCGCCAGCAGCTTGATGGGAGAAGGGAGCACTGAAGCTTTCTTT.

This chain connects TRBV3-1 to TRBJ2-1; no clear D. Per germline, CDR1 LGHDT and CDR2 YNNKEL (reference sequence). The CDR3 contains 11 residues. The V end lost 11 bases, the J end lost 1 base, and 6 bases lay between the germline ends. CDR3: CAVGSYNEQFF. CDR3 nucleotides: TGTGCCGTTGGGTCCTACAATGAGCAGTTCTTC.

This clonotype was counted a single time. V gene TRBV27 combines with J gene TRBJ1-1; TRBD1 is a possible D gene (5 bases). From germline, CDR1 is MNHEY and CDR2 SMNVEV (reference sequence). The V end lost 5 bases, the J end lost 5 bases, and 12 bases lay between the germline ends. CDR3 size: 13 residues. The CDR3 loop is CASSPGPITEAFF. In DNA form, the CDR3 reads TGTGCCAGCAGTCCAGGGCCCATAACTGAAGCTTTCTTT.

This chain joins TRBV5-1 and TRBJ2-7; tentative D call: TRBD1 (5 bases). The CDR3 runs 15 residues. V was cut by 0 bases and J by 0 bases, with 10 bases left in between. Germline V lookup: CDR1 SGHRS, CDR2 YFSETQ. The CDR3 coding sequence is TGCGCCAGCAGCTTGGATCCAGGGCTCTCCTACGAGCAGTACTTC. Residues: CASSLDPGLSYEQYF.

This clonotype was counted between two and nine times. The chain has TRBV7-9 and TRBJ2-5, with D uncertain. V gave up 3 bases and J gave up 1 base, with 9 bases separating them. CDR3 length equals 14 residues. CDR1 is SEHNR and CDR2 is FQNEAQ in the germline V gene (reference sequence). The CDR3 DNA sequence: TGTGCCAGCAGCTTTATACAGTTCCAAGAGACCCAGTACTTC. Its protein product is CASSFIQFQETQYF.

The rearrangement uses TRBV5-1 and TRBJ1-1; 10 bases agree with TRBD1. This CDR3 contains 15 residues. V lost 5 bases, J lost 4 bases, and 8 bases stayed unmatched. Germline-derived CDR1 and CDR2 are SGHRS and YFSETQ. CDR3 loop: CASSPRTGGITEAFF. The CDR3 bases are TGCGCCAGCAGTCCCAGGACAGGGGGGATCACTGAAGCTTTCTTT.

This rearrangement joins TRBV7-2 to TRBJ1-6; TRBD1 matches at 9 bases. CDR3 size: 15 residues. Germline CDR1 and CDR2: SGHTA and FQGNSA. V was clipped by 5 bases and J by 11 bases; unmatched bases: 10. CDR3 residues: CASSLGTGSSAPLHF. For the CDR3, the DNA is TGTGCCAGCAGCCTCGGGACAGGGTCATCGGCACCCCTCCACTTT.

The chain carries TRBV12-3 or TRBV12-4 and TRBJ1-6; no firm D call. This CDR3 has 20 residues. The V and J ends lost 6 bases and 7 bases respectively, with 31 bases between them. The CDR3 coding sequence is TGTGCCAGCAGCGAGGATTTTGGAACAATAGGGAATCATGGGAATTCACCCCTCCACTTT. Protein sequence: CASSEDFGTIGNHGNSPLHF.

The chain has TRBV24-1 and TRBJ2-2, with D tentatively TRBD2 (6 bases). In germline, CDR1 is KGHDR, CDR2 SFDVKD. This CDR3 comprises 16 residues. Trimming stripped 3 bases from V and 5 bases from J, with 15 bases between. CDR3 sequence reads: CATSDPVGGFTGELFF. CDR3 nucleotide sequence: TGTGCCACCAGTGATCCGGTTGGGGGGTTTACCGGGGAGCTGTTTTTT.

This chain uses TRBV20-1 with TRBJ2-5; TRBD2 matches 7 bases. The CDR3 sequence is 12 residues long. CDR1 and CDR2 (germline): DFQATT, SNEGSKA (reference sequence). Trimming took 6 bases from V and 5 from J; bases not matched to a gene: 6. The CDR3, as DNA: TGCAGTGCGCCAGACGGGGGGGAGACCCAGTACTTC. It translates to CSAPDGGETQYF.

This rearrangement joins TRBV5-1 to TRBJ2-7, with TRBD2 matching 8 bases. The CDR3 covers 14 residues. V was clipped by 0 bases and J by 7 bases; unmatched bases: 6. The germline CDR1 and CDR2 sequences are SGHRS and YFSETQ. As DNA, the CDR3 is TGCGCCAGCAGCTTGGACGGGGGGGCACGAGAGCAGTACTTC. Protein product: CASSLDGGAREQYF.

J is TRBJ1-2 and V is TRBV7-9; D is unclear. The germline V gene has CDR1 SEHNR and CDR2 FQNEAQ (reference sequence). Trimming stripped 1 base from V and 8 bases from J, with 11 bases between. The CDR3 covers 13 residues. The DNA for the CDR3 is TGTGCCAGCAGCTTAGAGTGGGATGGGGGCTACACCTTC. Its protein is CASSLEWDGGYTF.

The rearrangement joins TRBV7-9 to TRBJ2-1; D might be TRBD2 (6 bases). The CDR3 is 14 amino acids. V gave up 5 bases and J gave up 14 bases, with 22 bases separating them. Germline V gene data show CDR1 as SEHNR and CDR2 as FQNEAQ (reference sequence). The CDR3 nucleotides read TGTGCCAGCAGCACCCCACCACATTCGTCTAGCGAGTTCTTC. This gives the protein CASSTPPHSSSEFF.

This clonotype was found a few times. This CDR3 reads CASSQSFRLQYF. Written as DNA, the CDR3 is TGCGCCAGCAGTCAATCTTTCCGCCTCCAGTACTTC. The chain recombines TRBV23-1 with TRBJ2-5; D ambiguous. TRBV23-1 is filed as an ORF, its function uncertain. The V end lost 0 bases, the J end lost 10 bases, and 9 bases lay between the germline ends. The CDR3 has 12 residues.

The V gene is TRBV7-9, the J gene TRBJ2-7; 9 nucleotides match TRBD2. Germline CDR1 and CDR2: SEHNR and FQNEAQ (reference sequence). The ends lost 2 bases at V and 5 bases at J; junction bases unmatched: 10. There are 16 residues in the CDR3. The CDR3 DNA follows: TGTGCCAGCAGCTTACCGCGCGGGAGGGCCGTACACGAGCAGTACTTC. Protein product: CASSLPRGRAVHEQYF.

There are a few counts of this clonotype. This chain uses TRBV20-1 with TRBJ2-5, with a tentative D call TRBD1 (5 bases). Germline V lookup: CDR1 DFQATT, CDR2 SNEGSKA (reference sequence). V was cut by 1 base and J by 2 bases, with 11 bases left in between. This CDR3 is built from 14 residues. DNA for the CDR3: TGCAGTGCTAGAGTCGGCCAGGGTCAAGAGACCCAGTACTTC. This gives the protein CSARVGQGQETQYF.

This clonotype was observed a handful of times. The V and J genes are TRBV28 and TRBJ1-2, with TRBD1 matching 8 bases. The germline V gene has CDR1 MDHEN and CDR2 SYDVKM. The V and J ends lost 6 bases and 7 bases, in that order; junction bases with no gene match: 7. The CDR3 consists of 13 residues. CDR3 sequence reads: CASRRDRGAGYTF. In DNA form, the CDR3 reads TGTGCCAGCAGACGCGACAGGGGTGCTGGCTACACCTTC.

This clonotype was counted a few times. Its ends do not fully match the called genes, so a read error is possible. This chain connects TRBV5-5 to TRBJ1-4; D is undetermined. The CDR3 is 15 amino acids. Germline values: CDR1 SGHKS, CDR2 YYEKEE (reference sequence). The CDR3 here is CASSYTPGTYEKLFF. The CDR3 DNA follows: TGTGCCAGCAGCTATACACCGGGAACTTATGAAAAACTGTTTTTT. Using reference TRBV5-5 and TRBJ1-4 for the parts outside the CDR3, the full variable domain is DAGVTQSPTHLIKTRGQQVTLRCSPISGHKSVSWYQQVLGQGPQFIFQYYEKEERGRGNFPDRFSARQFPNYSSELNVNALLLGDSALYLCASSYTPGTYEKLFFGSGTQLSVL.

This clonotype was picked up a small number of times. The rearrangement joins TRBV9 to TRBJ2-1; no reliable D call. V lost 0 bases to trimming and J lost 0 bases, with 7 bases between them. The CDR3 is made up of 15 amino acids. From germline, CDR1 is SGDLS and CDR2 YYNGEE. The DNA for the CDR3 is TGTGCCAGCAGCGTAGGGTATAGCTCCTACAATGAGCAGTTCTTC. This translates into CASSVGYSSYNEQFF.

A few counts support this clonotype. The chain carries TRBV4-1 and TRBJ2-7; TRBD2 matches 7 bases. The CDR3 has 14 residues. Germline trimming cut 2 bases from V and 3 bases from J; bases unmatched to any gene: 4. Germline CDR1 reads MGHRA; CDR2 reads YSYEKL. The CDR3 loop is CASSQRGLDYEQYF. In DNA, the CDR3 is TGCGCCAGCAGCCAACGCGGACTAGACTACGAGCAGTACTTC.

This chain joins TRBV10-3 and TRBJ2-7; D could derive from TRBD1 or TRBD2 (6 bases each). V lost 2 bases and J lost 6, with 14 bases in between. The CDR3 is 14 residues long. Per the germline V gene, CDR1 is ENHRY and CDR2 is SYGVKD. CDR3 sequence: CAISERWGAGEQYF. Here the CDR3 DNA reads TGTGCCATCAGTGAGCGATGGGGGGCTGGCGAGCAGTACTTC.

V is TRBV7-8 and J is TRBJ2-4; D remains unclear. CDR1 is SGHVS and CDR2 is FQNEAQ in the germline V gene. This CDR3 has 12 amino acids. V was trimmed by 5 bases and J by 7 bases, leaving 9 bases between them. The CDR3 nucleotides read TGTGCCAGCAGCCCTGGGCTTAACATTCAGTACTTC. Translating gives CASSPGLNIQYF.

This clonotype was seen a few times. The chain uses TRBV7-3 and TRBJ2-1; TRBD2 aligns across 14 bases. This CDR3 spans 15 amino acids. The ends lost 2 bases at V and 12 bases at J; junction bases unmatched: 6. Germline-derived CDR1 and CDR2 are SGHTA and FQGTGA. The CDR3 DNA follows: TGTGCCAGCAGCTTAGAGGGACTAGCGGGAGACCCGCAGTTCTTC. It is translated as CASSLEGLAGDPQFF.

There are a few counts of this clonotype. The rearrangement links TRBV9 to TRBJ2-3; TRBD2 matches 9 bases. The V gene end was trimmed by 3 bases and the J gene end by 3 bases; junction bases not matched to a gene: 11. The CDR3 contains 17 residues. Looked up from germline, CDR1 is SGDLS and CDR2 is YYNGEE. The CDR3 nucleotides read TGTGCCAGCAGCGCCAGGGCTAGCGGGATGGGGACAGATACGCAGTATTTT. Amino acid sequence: CASSARASGMGTDTQYF.

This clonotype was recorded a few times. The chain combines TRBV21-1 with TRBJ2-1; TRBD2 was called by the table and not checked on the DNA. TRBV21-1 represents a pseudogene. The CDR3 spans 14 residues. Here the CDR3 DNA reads TGTGCCGGCCAAGCTAGCGGTCCCTACAATGAGCAGTTCTTC. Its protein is CAGQASGPYNEQFF.